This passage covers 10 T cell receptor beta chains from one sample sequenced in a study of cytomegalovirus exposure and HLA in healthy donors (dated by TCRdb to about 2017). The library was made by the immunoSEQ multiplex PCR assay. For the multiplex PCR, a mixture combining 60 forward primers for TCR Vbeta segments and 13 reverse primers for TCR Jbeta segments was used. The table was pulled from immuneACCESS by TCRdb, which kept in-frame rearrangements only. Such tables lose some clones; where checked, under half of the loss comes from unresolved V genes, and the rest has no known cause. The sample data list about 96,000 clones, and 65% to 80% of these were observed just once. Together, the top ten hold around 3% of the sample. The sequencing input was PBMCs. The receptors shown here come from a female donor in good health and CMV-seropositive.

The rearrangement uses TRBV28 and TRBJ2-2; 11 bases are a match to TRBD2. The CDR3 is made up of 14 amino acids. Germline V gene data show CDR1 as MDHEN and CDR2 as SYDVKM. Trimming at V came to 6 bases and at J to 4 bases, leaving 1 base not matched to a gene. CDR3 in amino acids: CASSLAGGTGELFF. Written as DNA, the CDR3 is TGTGCCAGCAGCCTAGCGGGAGGCACCGGGGAGCTGTTTTTT.

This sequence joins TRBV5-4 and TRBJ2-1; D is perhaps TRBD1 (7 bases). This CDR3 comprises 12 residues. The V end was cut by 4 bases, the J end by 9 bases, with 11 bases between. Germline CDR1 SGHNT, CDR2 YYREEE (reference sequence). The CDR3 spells CASSLQGGEQFF. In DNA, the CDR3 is TGTGCCAGCAGCCTCCAGGGGGGTGAGCAGTTCTTC.

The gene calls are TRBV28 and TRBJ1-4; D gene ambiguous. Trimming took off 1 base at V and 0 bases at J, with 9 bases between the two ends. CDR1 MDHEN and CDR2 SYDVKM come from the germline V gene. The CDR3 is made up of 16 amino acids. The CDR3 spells CASSLFRLATNEKLFF. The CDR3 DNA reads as TGTGCCAGCAGTTTATTCAGGCTCGCAACTAATGAAAAACTGTTTTTT.

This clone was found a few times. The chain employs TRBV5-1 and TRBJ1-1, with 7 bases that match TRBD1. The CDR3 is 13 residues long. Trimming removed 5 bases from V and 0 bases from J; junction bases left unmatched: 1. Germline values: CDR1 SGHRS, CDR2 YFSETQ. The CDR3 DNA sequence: TGCGCCAGCAGAACAGGGGTGAACACTGAAGCTTTCTTT. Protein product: CASRTGVNTEAFF.

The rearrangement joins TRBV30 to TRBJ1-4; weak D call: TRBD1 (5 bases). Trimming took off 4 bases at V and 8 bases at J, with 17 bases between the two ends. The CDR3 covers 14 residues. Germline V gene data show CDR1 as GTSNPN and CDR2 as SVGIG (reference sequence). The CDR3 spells CAWTEAGTGEKLFF. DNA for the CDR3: TGTGCCTGGACCGAGGCCGGGACTGGGGAAAAACTGTTTTTT.

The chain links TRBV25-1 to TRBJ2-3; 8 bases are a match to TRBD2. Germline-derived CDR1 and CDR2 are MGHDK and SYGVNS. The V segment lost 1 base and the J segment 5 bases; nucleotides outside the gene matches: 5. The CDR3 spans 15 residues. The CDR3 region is CASSEFAGGLDTQYF. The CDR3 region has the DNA TGTGCCAGCAGTGAATTTGCGGGAGGTCTAGATACGCAGTATTTT.

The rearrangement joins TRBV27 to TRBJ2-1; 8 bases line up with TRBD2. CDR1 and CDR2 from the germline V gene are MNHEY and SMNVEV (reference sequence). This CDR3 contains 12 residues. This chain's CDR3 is CRSGSRYNEQFF. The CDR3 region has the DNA TGTCGGAGCGGGAGTCGCTACAATGAGCAGTTCTTC.

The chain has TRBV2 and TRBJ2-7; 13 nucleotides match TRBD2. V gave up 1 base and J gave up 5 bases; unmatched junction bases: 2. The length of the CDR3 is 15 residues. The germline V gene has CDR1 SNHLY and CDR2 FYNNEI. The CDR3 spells CASSEGGLAGDEQYF. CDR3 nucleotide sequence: TGTGCCAGCAGTGAAGGAGGACTAGCGGGGGACGAGCAGTACTTC.

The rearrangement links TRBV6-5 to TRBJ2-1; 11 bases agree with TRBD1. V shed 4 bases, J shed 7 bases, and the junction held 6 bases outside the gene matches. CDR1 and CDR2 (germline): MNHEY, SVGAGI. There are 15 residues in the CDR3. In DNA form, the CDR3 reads TGTGCCAGCAGTTTGGGACAGGGGGTATGGAATGAGCAGTTCTTC. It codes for CASSLGQGVWNEQFF.

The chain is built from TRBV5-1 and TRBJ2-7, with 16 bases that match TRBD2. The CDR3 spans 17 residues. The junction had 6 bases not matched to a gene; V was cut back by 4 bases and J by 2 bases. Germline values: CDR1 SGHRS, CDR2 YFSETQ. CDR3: CASSRGLAGGQTYEQYF. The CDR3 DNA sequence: TGCGCCAGCAGCAGGGGACTAGCGGGAGGGCAAACCTACGAGCAGTACTTC.